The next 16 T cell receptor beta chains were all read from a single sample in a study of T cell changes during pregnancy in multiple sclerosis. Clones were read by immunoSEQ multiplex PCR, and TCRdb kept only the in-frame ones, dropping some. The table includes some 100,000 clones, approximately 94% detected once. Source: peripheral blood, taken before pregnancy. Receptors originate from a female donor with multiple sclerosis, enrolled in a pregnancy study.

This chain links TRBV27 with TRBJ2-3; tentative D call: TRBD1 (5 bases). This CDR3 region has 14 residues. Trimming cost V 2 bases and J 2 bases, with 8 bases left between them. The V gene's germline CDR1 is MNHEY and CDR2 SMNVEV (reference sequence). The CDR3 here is CASSLGAVTDTQYF. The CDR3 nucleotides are TGTGCCAGCAGTTTAGGGGCCGTCACAGATACGCAGTATTTT.

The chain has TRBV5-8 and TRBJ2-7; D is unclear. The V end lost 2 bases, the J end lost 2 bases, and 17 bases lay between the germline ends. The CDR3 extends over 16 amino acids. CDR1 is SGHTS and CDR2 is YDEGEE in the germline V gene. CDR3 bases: TGTGCCAGCAGCTTAAGCGCAAGTATCTCTCCCTACGAGCAGTACTTC. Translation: CASSLSASISPYEQYF. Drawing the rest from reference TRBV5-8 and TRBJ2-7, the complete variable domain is EAGVTQSPTHLIKTRGQQATLRCSPISGHTSVYWYQQALGLGLQFLLWYDEGEERNRGNFPPRFSGRQFPNYSSELNVNALELEDSALYLCASSLSASISPYEQYFGPGTRLTVT.

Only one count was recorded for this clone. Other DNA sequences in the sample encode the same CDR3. CDR3 in DNA: TGTGCCAGCAGCTTAGGACTAGCCGGCTCTTACAATGAGCAGTTCTTC. This translates into CASSLGLAGSYNEQFF. V usage is TRBV7-9 and J usage is TRBJ2-1; 7 bases are shared with TRBD2. V was pared by 1 base and J by 4 bases, with 7 bases of the junction left unmatched. The length of the CDR3 is 16 residues. CDR1 and CDR2 from the germline V gene are SEHNR and FQNEAQ (reference sequence).

The CDR3 region is CASSEQGLAGELFF. Written as DNA, the CDR3 is TGCGCCAGCAGTGAACAGGGGTTGGCCGGGGAGCTGTTTTTT. V is TRBV5-1 and J is TRBJ2-2; 7 bases are shared with TRBD1. Trimming cost V 5 bases and J 6 bases; bases outside gene matches: 7. The CDR3 covers 14 residues. The germline gives CDR1 SGHRS, CDR2 YFSETQ.

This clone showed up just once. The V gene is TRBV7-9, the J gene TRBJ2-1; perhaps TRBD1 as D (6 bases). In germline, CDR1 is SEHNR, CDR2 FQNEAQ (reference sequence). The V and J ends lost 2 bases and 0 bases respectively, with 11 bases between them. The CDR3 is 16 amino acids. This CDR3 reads CASSLRTVASYNEQFF. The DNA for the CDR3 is TGTGCCAGCAGCTTAAGGACAGTAGCCTCCTACAATGAGCAGTTCTTC.

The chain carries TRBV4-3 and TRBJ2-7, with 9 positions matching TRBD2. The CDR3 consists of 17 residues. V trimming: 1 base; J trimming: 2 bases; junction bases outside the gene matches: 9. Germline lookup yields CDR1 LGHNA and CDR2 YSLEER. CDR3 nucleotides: TGCGCCAGCAGCCAAGGTTCTCTCGCTAGCGGGACCTACGAGCAGTACTTC. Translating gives CASSQGSLASGTYEQYF.

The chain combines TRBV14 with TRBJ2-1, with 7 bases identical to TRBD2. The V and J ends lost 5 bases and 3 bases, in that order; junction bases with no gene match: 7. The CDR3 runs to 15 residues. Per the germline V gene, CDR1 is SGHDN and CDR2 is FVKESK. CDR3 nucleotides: TGTGCCAGCAGCTCTTTTAGCGGGTTCTACAATGAGCAGTTCTTC. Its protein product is CASSSFSGFYNEQFF.

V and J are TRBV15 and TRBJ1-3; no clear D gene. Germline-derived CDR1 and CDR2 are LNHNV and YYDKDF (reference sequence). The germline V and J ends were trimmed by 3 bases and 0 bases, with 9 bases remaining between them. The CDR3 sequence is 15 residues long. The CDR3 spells CATSSRVGSGNTIYF. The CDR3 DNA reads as TGTGCCACCAGCAGCCGGGTCGGCTCTGGAAACACCATATATTTT.

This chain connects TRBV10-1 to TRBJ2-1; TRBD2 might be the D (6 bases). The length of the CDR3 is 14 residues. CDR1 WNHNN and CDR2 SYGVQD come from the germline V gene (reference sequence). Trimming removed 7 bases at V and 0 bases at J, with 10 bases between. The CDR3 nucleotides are TGCGCCAGCACCCGGGGGAGCTCCTACAATGAGCAGTTCTTC. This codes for CASTRGSSYNEQFF.

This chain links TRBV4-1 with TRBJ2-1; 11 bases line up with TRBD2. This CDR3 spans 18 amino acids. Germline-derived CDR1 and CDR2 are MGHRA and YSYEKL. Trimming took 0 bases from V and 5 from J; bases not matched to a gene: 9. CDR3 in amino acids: CASSQDGASGRLHNEQFF. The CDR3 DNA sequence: TGCGCCAGCAGCCAAGATGGAGCTAGCGGGAGGCTCCACAATGAGCAGTTCTTC.

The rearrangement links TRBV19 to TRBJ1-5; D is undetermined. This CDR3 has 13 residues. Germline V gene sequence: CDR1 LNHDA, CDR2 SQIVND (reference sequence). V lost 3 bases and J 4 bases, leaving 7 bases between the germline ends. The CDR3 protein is CASSMAANQPQHF. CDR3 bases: TGTGCCAGTAGTATGGCGGCGAATCAGCCCCAGCATTTT.

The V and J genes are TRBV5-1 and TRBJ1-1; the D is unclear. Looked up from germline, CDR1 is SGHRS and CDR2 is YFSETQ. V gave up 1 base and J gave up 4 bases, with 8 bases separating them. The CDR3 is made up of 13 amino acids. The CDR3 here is CASSLRGPTEAFF. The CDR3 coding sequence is TGCGCCAGCAGCTTGAGAGGGCCCACTGAAGCTTTCTTT.

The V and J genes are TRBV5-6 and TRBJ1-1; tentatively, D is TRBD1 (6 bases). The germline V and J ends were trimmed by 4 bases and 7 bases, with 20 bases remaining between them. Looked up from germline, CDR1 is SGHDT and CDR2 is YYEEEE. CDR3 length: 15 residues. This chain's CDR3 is CASSLMWTAPNEAFF. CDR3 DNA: TGTGCCAGCAGCCTGATGTGGACAGCCCCGAATGAAGCTTTCTTT. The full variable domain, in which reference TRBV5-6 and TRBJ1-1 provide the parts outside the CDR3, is DAGVTQSPTHLIKTRGQQVTLRCSPKSGHDTVSWYQQALGQGPQFIFQYYEEEERQRGNFPDRFSGHQFPNYSSELNVNALLLGDSALYLCASSLMWTAPNEAFFGQGTRLTVV.

The CDR3 here is CASSWSTANTEAFF. CDR3 nucleotides: TGTGCCAGCAGTTGGTCGACAGCGAACACTGAAGCTTTCTTT. The rearrangement uses TRBV27 and TRBJ1-1, with D possibly matching TRBD1 (5 bases). Germline V CDR1 and CDR2: MNHEY, SMNVEV (reference sequence). The CDR3 totals 14 residues. V was pared by 4 bases and J by 1 base, with 10 bases between.

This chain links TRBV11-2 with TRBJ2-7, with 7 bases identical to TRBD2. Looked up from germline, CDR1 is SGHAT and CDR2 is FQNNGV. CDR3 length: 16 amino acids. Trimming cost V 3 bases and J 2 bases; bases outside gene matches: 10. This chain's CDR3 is CASSFTSGGVPYEQYF. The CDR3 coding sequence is TGTGCCAGCAGCTTCACTTCTGGGGGGGTCCCCTACGAGCAGTACTTC.

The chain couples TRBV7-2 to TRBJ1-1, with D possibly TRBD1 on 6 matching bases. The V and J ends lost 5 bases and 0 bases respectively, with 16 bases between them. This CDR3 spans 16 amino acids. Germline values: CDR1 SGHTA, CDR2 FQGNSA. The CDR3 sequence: CASSPPGRGVNTEAFF. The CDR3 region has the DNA TGTGCCAGCAGCCCCCCCGGGAGGGGGGTGAACACTGAAGCTTTCTTT.